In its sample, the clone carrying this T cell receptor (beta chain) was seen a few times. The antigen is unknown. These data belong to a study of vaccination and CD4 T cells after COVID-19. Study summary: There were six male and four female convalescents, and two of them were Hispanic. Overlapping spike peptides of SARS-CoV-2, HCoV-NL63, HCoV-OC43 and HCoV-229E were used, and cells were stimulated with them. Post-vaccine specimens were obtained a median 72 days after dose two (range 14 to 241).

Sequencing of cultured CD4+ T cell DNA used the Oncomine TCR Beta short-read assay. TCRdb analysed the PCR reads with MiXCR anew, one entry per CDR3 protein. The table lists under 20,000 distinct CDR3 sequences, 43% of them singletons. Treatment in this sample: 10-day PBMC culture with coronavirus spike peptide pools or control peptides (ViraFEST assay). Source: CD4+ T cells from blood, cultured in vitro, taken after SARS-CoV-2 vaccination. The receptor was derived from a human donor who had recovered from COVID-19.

The CDR3 region has the DNA TGCAGTGCTAGAGAATCGGCAGCAATAGTCGGTTTGGGCAAAAACATTCAGTACTTC. Translation: CSARESAAIVGLGKNIQYF. This chain joins TRBV20-1 and TRBJ2-4, with D unclear. V gave up 0 bases and J gave up 3 bases, with 24 bases separating them. CDR1 is DFQATT, CDR2 SNEGSKA, per germline (reference sequence). The CDR3 is made up of 19 amino acids.